A selection of T cell receptor beta chains follows, all from one sample in a study of blood T cell repertoires in COVID-19. Here immunoSEQ multiplex PCR was the method, and the copy in TCRdb shows in-frame clones only, minus some. The data show 100,000 to 150,000 clones, with approximately 90% seen just once and approximately 4.5% held by the top ten. The sequencing input was peripheral blood. The receptors were gathered from a man in his sixties with COVID-19, enrolled during active disease. Each CDR3 is given with its conserved first and last residue. A D gene is named only where the DNA matches it firmly. The size of a clone is reported for some rows only, either as once, few or many, or as a class for expanded clones.

D gene: TRBD1; clone size: .; J gene: TRBJ1-5; V gene: TRBV6-5; CDR3 protein: CASRLGQGTDQPQHF; CDR3 DNA: TGTGCCAGCAGGTTAGGACAGGGTACCGATCAGCCCCAGCATTTT
D gene: TRBD2; clone size: .; J gene: TRBJ2-1; V gene: TRBV5-1; CDR3 protein: CASSFPGTSGGSSYNEQFF; CDR3 DNA: TGCGCCAGCAGTTTTCCCGGGACTAGCGGGGGTAGCTCCTACAATGAGCAGTTCTTC
D gene: .; clone size: .; J gene: TRBJ2-2; V gene: TRBV12-5; CDR3 protein: CASGLVQGQPNTGELFF; CDR3 DNA: TGTGCTAGTGGTTTGGTACAAGGACAGCCGAACACCGGGGAGCTGTTTTTT
D gene: TRBD2; clone size: .; J gene: TRBJ2-5; V gene: TRBV4-1; CDR3 protein: CASSQDLLAGGGGTQYF; CDR3 DNA: TGCGCCAGCAGCCAAGATCTTTTGGCGGGGGGTGGAGGCACCCAGTACTTC
D gene: .; clone size: .; J gene: TRBJ1-4; V gene: TRBV5-4; CDR3 protein: CASSYSGASGEKLFF; CDR3 DNA: TGTGCCAGCAGCTACTCAGGGGCAAGTGGTGAAAAACTGTTTTTT
D gene: .; clone size: .; J gene: TRBJ2-2; V gene: TRBV7-2; CDR3 protein: CASSLVMGSTGELFF; CDR3 DNA: TGTGCCAGCAGCTTAGTAATGGGGAGCACCGGGGAGCTGTTTTTT
D gene: TRBD1; clone size: many; J gene: TRBJ1-2; V gene: TRBV19; CDR3 protein: CASSPDREGYTF; CDR3 DNA: TGTGCCAGTAGTCCCGACAGGGAAGGCTACACCTTC
D gene: .; clone size: .; J gene: TRBJ2-5; V gene: TRBV5-1; CDR3 protein: CASSLTRVEETQYF; CDR3 DNA: TGCGCCAGCAGCTTGACTAGGGTCGAAGAGACCCAGTACTTC
D gene: .; clone size: once; J gene: TRBJ1-3; V gene: TRBV18; CDR3 protein: CASSPPGLTSGNTIYF; CDR3 DNA: TGTGCCAGCTCACCACCGGGGCTGACCTCTGGAAACACCATATATTTT
D gene: .; clone size: .; J gene: TRBJ2-1; V gene: TRBV5-4; CDR3 protein: CASSLDYYNEQFF; CDR3 DNA: TGTGCCAGCAGCTTGGACTATTACAATGAGCAGTTCTTC
D gene: TRBD1; clone size: .; J gene: TRBJ1-5; V gene: TRBV3-1/TRBV3-2; CDR3 protein: CASSRGTGPDNQPQHF; CDR3 DNA: TGTGCCAGCAGCCGTGGGACAGGGCCTGACAATCAGCCCCAGCATTTT
D gene: .; clone size: .; J gene: TRBJ1-1; V gene: TRBV7-2; CDR3 protein: CASSLDRVTEAFF; CDR3 DNA: TGTGCCAGCAGCTTAGACAGGGTAACTGAAGCTTTCTTT
D gene: .; clone size: .; J gene: TRBJ1-1; V gene: TRBV19; CDR3 protein: CASSIGREGTTEAFF; CDR3 DNA: TGTGCCAGTAGTATCGGCCGGGAGGGTACCACTGAAGCTTTCTTT
D gene: TRBD2; clone size: .; J gene: TRBJ2-2; V gene: TRBV4-3; CDR3 protein: CASSQEGLAGSTGELFF; CDR3 DNA: TGCGCCAGCAGCCAAGAAGGACTAGCGGGGAGCACCGGGGAGCTGTTTTTT